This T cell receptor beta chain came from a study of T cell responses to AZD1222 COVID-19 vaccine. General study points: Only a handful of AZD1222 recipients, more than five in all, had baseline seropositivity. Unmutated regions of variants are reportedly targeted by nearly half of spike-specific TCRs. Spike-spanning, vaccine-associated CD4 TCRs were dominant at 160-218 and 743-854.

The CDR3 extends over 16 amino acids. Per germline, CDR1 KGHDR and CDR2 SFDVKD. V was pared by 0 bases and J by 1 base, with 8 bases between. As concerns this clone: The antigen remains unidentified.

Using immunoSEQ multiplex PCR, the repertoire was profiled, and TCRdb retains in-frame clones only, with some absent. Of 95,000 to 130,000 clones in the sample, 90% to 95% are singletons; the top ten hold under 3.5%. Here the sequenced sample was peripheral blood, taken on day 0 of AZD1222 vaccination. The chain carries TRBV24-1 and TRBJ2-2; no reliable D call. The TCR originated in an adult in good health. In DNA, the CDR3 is TGTGCCACCAGTGATTTGGCCAGAAAGAACACCGGGGAGCTGTTTTTT. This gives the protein CATSDLARKNTGELFF.